The 27 T cell receptor beta chains reported below all come from one sample, sequenced in a study of vaccination and CD4 T cells after COVID-19 (dated by TCRdb to 2021 to 2024). No cognate antigen is known for these TCRs. To prepare the library, PCR was applied. Sequencing was performed on an Illumina iSeq 100. TCR sequencing of DNA from cultured CD4+ T cells used the Oncomine TCR Beta short-read assay at the Johns Hopkins FTIC core. TCRdb applied fastp at Q25 and MiXCR to the public reads, then kept only in-frame beta chains. Entries that share a CDR3 protein sequence are merged under the most common genes and DNA. This sample gives under 7,500 distinct CDR3 sequences in total; over 70% of them show up just once. The ten largest clonotypes hold over 15% of the sample. The intended sense of this specimen's treatment or condition label: roughly ten-day PBMC culture with coronavirus spike peptide pools or control peptides (ViraFEST assay).

Input material: CD4+ T cells from blood, cultured in vitro. The receptors originated from a human donor who had recovered from COVID-19.

CDR3 sequence reads: CASSPAGISGANVLTF. The DNA of the CDR3 is TGTGCCAGCAGCCCTGCGGGGATCTCTGGGGCCAACGTCCTGACTTTC. The J gene is TRBJ2-6, the V gene TRBV6-1; TRBD2 might be the D (6 bases). The CDR3 covers 16 residues. The germline V gene encodes CDR1 MNHNS and CDR2 SASEGT. V was shortened by 6 bases and J by 0 bases, with 12 bases between the two germline ends.

The chain recombines TRBV28 with TRBJ2-1; 7 bases align to TRBD1. Germline V gene lookup returns CDR1 MDHEN and CDR2 SYDVKM. Losses at the gene ends were 8 bases for V and 4 bases for J; bases not matched to a gene: 8. The CDR3 has 14 amino acids. The CDR3 nucleotides read TGTGCCAGCGTCGCCCGCAGGGGGTACAATGAGCAGTTCTTC. Translating it yields CASVARRGYNEQFF.

The chain is built from TRBV7-9 and TRBJ1-2; D not resolved. CDR1 and CDR2 from the germline V gene are SEHNR and FQNEAQ (reference sequence). Trimming took 5 bases from V and 8 from J, leaving 9 bases between them. The CDR3 length is 11 residues. The CDR3 sequence: CASSRSWGYTF. The CDR3 nucleotides read TGTGCCAGCAGCCGCTCCTGGGGCTACACCTTC. The variable domain in full, completed from reference TRBV7-9 and TRBJ1-2, reads DTGVSQNPRHKITKRGQNVTFRCDPISEHNRLYWYRQTLGQGPEFLTYFQNEAQLEKSRLLSDRFSAERPKGSFSTLEIQRTEQGDSAMYLCASSRSWGYTFGSGTRLTVV.

This clonotype turned up a few times. The chain is built from TRBV28 and TRBJ1-2; D possibly corresponds to TRBD1 (5 bases). V lost 5 bases and J 8 bases, leaving 18 bases between the germline ends. The germline gives CDR1 MDHEN, CDR2 SYDVKM. This CDR3 is 14 amino acids long. The CDR3 sequence: CASSLGYRTGGYTF. The CDR3, as DNA: TGTGCCAGCAGTCTAGGTTACAGGACGGGAGGCTACACCTTC.

The rearrangement links TRBV20-1 to TRBJ1-5; the D is unclear. Germline lookup yields CDR1 DFQATT and CDR2 SNEGSKA (reference sequence). V lost 0 bases, J lost 4 bases, and 10 bases lay in between. The CDR3 is 14 amino acids. CDR3 DNA: TGCAGTGCTAGAGATCCGGGGATTAATCAGCCCCAGCATTTT. Amino acid sequence: CSARDPGINQPQHF.

The chain has TRBV5-8 and TRBJ1-5, with D perhaps TRBD1 (5 bases). The V end lost 0 bases, the J end lost 13 bases, and 11 bases lay between the germline ends. Germline V CDR1 and CDR2: SGHTS, YDEGEE. The CDR3 is 12 amino acids. The CDR3 here is CASSLGTPPQHF. CDR3 in DNA: TGTGCCAGCAGCTTGGGGACACCCCCGCAGCATTTT. The full variable domain, with the rest looked up from reference TRBV5-8 and TRBJ1-5, is EAGVTQSPTHLIKTRGQQATLRCSPISGHTSVYWYQQALGLGLQFLLWYDEGEERNRGNFPPRFSGRQFPNYSSELNVNALELEDSALYLCASSLGTPPQHFGDGTRLSIL.

V gene TRBV30 combines with J gene TRBJ2-3; 12 nucleotides line up with TRBD2. The CDR3 covers 14 residues. The J segment lost 4 bases and the V segment lost 5 bases, leaving 4 bases of the junction unmatched. The germline CDR1 and CDR2 sequences are GTSNPN and SVGIG (reference sequence). CDR3 nucleotides: TGTGCCTGGGGCCTAGCGGGAGGGGCAGATACGCAGTATTTT. It is translated as CAWGLAGGADTQYF.

The chain recombines TRBV27 with TRBJ1-5; D is ambiguous. Deletions cut 2 bases from V and 1 base from J, with 6 bases between. Germline loops: CDR1 MNHEY, CDR2 SMNVEV (reference sequence). The CDR3 extends over 14 amino acids. The CDR3 here is CASSLKDSNQPQHF. DNA of the CDR3: TGTGCCAGCAGTTTAAAGGACAGCAATCAGCCCCAGCATTTT.

This clonotype was detected only a few times. This rearrangement joins TRBV27 to TRBJ1-5; tentatively, D is TRBD1 (5 bases). The V and J ends lost 6 bases and 0 bases respectively, with 12 bases between them. CDR1 and CDR2 from the germline V gene are MNHEY and SMNVEV (reference sequence). The CDR3 is made up of 15 amino acids. CDR3 protein: CASRPGGSSNQPQHF. For the CDR3, the DNA is TGTGCCAGCAGACCGGGGGGATCTAGCAATCAGCCCCAGCATTTT.

This clonotype is labeled medium-sized. V usage is TRBV19 and J usage is TRBJ2-7; 7 bases are a match to TRBD1. The CDR3 consists of 13 residues. The germline V gene has CDR1 LNHDA and CDR2 SQIVND (reference sequence). V shed 5 bases, J shed 2 bases, and the junction held 3 bases outside the gene matches. In nucleotides, the CDR3 is TGTGCCAGTAGTCGGCAGGGGGCCTACGAGCAGTACTTC. Encoded protein: CASSRQGAYEQYF.

The CDR3 nucleotides are TGCAGTGCTAGGTGGACTAGCGGGAGAAATTGGCCCTACGAGCAGTACTTC. It yields the protein CSARWTSGRNWPYEQYF. The V gene is TRBV20-1, the J gene TRBJ2-7, with TRBD2 matching 13 bases. Losses at the gene ends were 3 bases for V and 2 bases for J; bases not matched to a gene: 10. This CDR3 region has 17 residues. Germline V gene sequence: CDR1 DFQATT, CDR2 SNEGSKA (reference sequence).

This clonotype has just a few counts. The chain links TRBV30 to TRBJ1-1, with D unresolved. V was pared by 4 bases and J by 1 base, with 4 bases between. CDR3 length: 11 residues. Germline lookup yields CDR1 GTSNPN and CDR2 SVGIG (reference sequence). In nucleotides, the CDR3 is TGTGCCTGGACGCGGAACACTGAAGCTTTCTTT. This translates into CAWTRNTEAFF.

The J gene is TRBJ2-1, the V gene TRBV29-1; no clear D. The germline V gene encodes CDR1 SQVTM and CDR2 ANQGSEA. There are 11 residues in the CDR3. DNA for the CDR3: TGCAGTGCCTCAGTAAACAATGAGCAGTTCTTC. Its translation: CSASVNNEQFF.

V and J are TRBV19 and TRBJ2-7, with 8 bases fitting TRBD1. The V gene end was trimmed by 3 bases and the J gene end by 7 bases; junction bases not matched to a gene: 8. This CDR3 comprises 14 residues. CDR1 LNHDA and CDR2 SQIVND come from the germline V gene (reference sequence). The CDR3, as DNA: TGTGCCAGTAGTATGGCGGACAGGGACAGAGAGCAGTACTTC. Amino acid sequence: CASSMADRDREQYF.

V is TRBV20-1 and J is TRBJ1-5, with unresolved D. CDR3 length equals 16 residues. V lost 0 bases and J lost 2, with 14 bases in between. The germline gives CDR1 DFQATT, CDR2 SNEGSKA (reference sequence). CDR3: CSARDIIGKGNQPQHF. DNA of the CDR3: TGCAGTGCTAGAGATATCATAGGGAAGGGCAATCAGCCCCAGCATTTT.

The rearrangement joins TRBV3-1 to TRBJ1-1; D uncertain. The CDR3 is 14 amino acids. Germline V gene lookup returns CDR1 LGHDT and CDR2 YNNKEL (reference sequence). Trimming left V 1 base short and J 4 bases short, with 10 bases between. The CDR3 spells CASSQGRTSTEAFF. The CDR3 DNA reads TGTGCCAGCAGCCAAGGCAGGACCTCCACTGAAGCTTTCTTT.

This sequence joins TRBV19 and TRBJ2-7, with 8 bases fitting TRBD2. V was pared by 4 bases and J by 1 base, with 3 bases of the junction left unmatched. Germline V gene data show CDR1 as LNHDA and CDR2 as SQIVND (reference sequence). This CDR3 comprises 14 residues. The CDR3 is CASSRLARSYEQYF. The CDR3 DNA sequence: TGTGCCAGTAGTAGACTAGCGCGATCCTACGAGCAGTACTTC.

V gene TRBV28 combines with J gene TRBJ2-3, with TRBD1 matching 7 bases. V gave up 7 bases and J gave up 0 bases; unmatched junction bases: 16. The germline gives CDR1 MDHEN, CDR2 SYDVKM. This CDR3 region has 18 residues. The DNA for the CDR3 is TGTGCCAGCACCAGAAGACTCGGACAGGTTGCTAGCACAGATACGCAGTATTTT. Protein product: CASTRRLGQVASTDTQYF.

CDR3: CASSRDRGSNTEAFF. CDR3 sequence (DNA): TGTGCCAGCTCAAGGGACAGGGGATCGAACACTGAAGCTTTCTTT. The chain carries TRBV18 and TRBJ1-1; 10 nucleotides align to TRBD1. The V and J ends lost 5 bases and 1 base, in that order; junction bases with no gene match: 4. This CDR3 region has 15 residues. Germline lookup yields CDR1 KGHSH and CDR2 LQKENI.

The chain combines TRBV25-1 with TRBJ1-2; D call uncertain. V was pared by 7 bases and J by 8 bases, with 11 bases between. Germline values: CDR1 MGHDK, CDR2 SYGVNS. This CDR3 is 11 amino acids long. The CDR3 DNA reads TGTGCCAGCACAAACGGGGTAGGCTACACCTTC. Protein sequence: CASTNGVGYTF.

V and J are TRBV19 and TRBJ1-1; 7 bases fit TRBD1. The CDR3 extends over 13 amino acids. V was clipped by 6 bases and J by 4 bases; unmatched bases: 5. From germline, CDR1 is LNHDA and CDR2 SQIVND (reference sequence). The CDR3 sequence is CASREQGITEAFF. Here the CDR3 DNA reads TGTGCCAGTAGGGAACAGGGGATCACTGAAGCTTTCTTT.

The V call is TRBV5-1, the J call TRBJ1-1, with TRBD1 matching over 10 bases. The germline CDR1 and CDR2 sequences are SGHRS and YFSETQ. V lost 4 bases to trimming and J lost 5 bases; unmatched junction nucleotides: 14. The CDR3 is 17 residues long. CDR3 in amino acids: CASSGIRDRGRGTEAFF. CDR3 DNA sequence: TGCGCCAGCAGCGGAATCCGGGACAGGGGCAGGGGGACTGAAGCTTTCTTT.

The chain employs TRBV6-5 and TRBJ1-5; D is uncertain. Trimming removed 3 bases from V and 4 bases from J, with 7 bases in between. Germline V gene lookup returns CDR1 MNHEY and CDR2 SVGAGI. The CDR3 extends over 13 amino acids. The CDR3 DNA reads as TGTGCCAGCAGTTATACAGCAAATCAGCCCCAGCATTTT. This encodes CASSYTANQPQHF.

This rearrangement joins TRBV12-3 or TRBV12-4 to TRBJ1-2; a possible D gene is TRBD1 (6 bases). V lost 5 bases and J lost 4, with 11 bases in between. This CDR3 region has 13 residues. The CDR3 DNA sequence: TGTGCCAGCAGTCCCTGGACAGCCTATGGCTACACCTTC. Its protein is CASSPWTAYGYTF.

The V call is TRBV19, the J call TRBJ1-5; TRBD1 matches at 7 bases. V trimming: 6 bases; J trimming: 5 bases; junction bases outside the gene matches: 1. CDR1 LNHDA and CDR2 SQIVND come from the germline V gene (reference sequence). This CDR3 region has 12 residues. CDR3 region: CASRTGYQPQHF. CDR3 bases: TGTGCCAGTAGGACAGGGTATCAGCCCCAGCATTTT.

The V and J genes are TRBV12-3 or TRBV12-4 and TRBJ1-5, with D hard to call. Trimming took 6 bases from V and 6 from J, leaving 12 bases between them. The CDR3 is 13 amino acids. CDR3 DNA: TGTGCCAGCAGCCAGGAGAGGCGTCAGCCCCAGCATTTT. It specifies CASSQERRQPQHF.

Relative to its sample, this clonotype is medium-sized (0.01 to 0.1%). The chain recombines TRBV10-1 with TRBJ2-7, with a weak D call TRBD1 (6 bases). Looked up from germline, CDR1 is WNHNN and CDR2 is SYGVQD (reference sequence). V dropped 2 bases and J dropped 7 bases, with 9 bases sitting between them. The CDR3 contains 12 residues. The CDR3 nucleotides read TGCGCCAGCAGTGAGGAGAGGGGGGAGCAGTACTTC. Protein product: CASSEERGEQYF.